The rows below give T cell receptor beta chains drawn from one sample of a study of blood T cells in healthy people across ages. Via MiXCR, TCRdb re-called the 5' RACE reads, giving one row per CDR3 protein. The top ten hold 7.7% of the sample, which has 1.5 million to 2 million distinct CDR3 sequences, roughly 27% seen once. Sequencing was done on a sample of blood. The receptors were gathered from a woman aged 25 to 39 in good health. CDR3s include the opening cysteine and the closing phenylalanine or tryptophan. The D gene is left open where the match is weak. The size entry is marked missing in some rows and otherwise reads once, few, many or a size class.

d_call: TRBD2
clone_size: many
v_call: TRBV12-3/TRBV12-4
j_call: TRBJ2-1
cdr3_nt: TGTGCCAGCAGTGCGGGGGGTGAGCAGTTCTTC
cdr3_aa: CASSAGGEQFF

d_call: .
clone_size: few
v_call: TRBV20-1
j_call: TRBJ2-2
cdr3_nt: TGCAGTGCTAGAGAGGGGGTGGGGGCCGGGGAGCTGTTTTTT
cdr3_aa: CSAREGVGAGELFF

d_call: .
clone_size: few
v_call: TRBV4-3
j_call: TRBJ2-2
cdr3_nt: TGCGCCAGCAGCGCGATGGGGGCGAACACCGGGGAGCTGTTTTTT
cdr3_aa: CASSAMGANTGELFF

d_call: TRBD1
clone_size: many
v_call: TRBV5-1
j_call: TRBJ1-6
cdr3_nt: TGCGCCAGCAGCTTAGACGGACAGGGTACTTCACCCCTCCACTTT
cdr3_aa: CASSLDGQGTSPLHF

d_call: .
clone_size: few
v_call: TRBV10-3
j_call: TRBJ2-7
cdr3_nt: TGTGCCACCGGGGGAGCACCGCCCTACGAGCAGTACTTC
cdr3_aa: CATGGAPPYEQYF

d_call: .
clone_size: few
v_call: TRBV28
j_call: TRBJ2-7
cdr3_nt: TGTGCCAGCAGGCAGACAGCGGACTACGAGCAGTACTTC
cdr3_aa: CASRQTADYEQYF

d_call: .
clone_size: few
v_call: TRBV12-3/TRBV12-4
j_call: TRBJ1-1
cdr3_nt: TGTGCCAGCAGTCCCTGGGACGGGGGATGGGCTGAAGCTTTCTTT
cdr3_aa: CASSPWDGGWAEAFF

d_call: TRBD2
clone_size: .
v_call: TRBV6-6
j_call: TRBJ2-7
cdr3_nt: TGTGCCAGCAGCGGACTAGCGGGGGGGCCCCAGCAGTACTTC
cdr3_aa: CASSGLAGGPQQYF

d_call: .
clone_size: few
v_call: TRBV6-2/TRBV6-3
j_call: TRBJ2-1
cdr3_nt: TGTGCCAGCTCCGAAGTAGGGCGGACGCCGTTCTTC
cdr3_aa: CASSEVGRTPFF

d_call: .
clone_size: many
v_call: TRBV29-1
j_call: TRBJ2-5
cdr3_nt: TGCAGCGTTCGACAGGTGGATGAAGAGACCCAGTACTTC
cdr3_aa: CSVRQVDEETQYF

d_call: TRBD1
clone_size: many
v_call: TRBV28
j_call: TRBJ1-2
cdr3_nt: TGTGCCAGCAGTTATTATGGAGGGGGCGCAGTAGGAGGCTACACCTTC
cdr3_aa: CASSYYGGGAVGGYTF

d_call: TRBD1
clone_size: many
v_call: TRBV30
j_call: TRBJ2-7
cdr3_nt: TGTGCCGGGACAGATACCTACGAGCAGTACTTC
cdr3_aa: CAGTDTYEQYF

d_call: .
clone_size: many
v_call: TRBV29-1
j_call: TRBJ2-3
cdr3_nt: TGCAGCGGGTCCGGCACAGATACGCAGTATTTT
cdr3_aa: CSGSGTDTQYF

d_call: .
clone_size: .
v_call: TRBV12-3/TRBV12-4
j_call: TRBJ1-5
cdr3_nt: TGTGCCAGCAGCGGACAGTCGCGGAAGCCCCAGCATTTT
cdr3_aa: CASSGQSRKPQHF

d_call: .
clone_size: many
v_call: TRBV5-1
j_call: TRBJ1-5
cdr3_nt: TGCGCCAGCAGCTTGGAAGTGGGGATTCAGCCCCAGCATTTT
cdr3_aa: CASSLEVGIQPQHF

d_call: .
clone_size: .
v_call: TRBV6-6
j_call: TRBJ2-1
cdr3_nt: TGTGCCAGCAGTATTTCGAGGACCGAGGAGCAGTTCTTC
cdr3_aa: CASSISRTEEQFF

d_call: .
clone_size: .
v_call: TRBV5-1
j_call: TRBJ1-1
cdr3_nt: TGCGCCAGCAGCTTGATTCGGGTAGGCACTGAAGCTTTCTTT
cdr3_aa: CASSLIRVGTEAFF

d_call: TRBD2
clone_size: once
v_call: TRBV5-1
j_call: TRBJ2-5
cdr3_nt: TGCGCCAGCAGCACGGGAGGGAGGGTTGGAGAGACCCAGTACTTC
cdr3_aa: CASSTGGRVGETQYF

d_call: TRBD2
clone_size: .
v_call: TRBV28
j_call: TRBJ2-7
cdr3_nt: TGTGCCAGCAGTTTGGGCTTTGGGGCCAGACGGGCAGAAAAGCGGGGGGCCGCCTACGAGCAGTACTTC
cdr3_aa: CASSLGFGARRAEKRGAAYEQYF

d_call: .
clone_size: few
v_call: TRBV6-2/TRBV6-3
j_call: TRBJ2-1
cdr3_nt: TGTGCCTCGCGTGGGCGTGGACTGACTAGGAGTATGGGCTACAATGAGCAGTTCTTC
cdr3_aa: CASRGRGLTRSMGYNEQFF

d_call: TRBD2
clone_size: .
v_call: TRBV10-2
j_call: TRBJ2-3
cdr3_nt: TGCGCCAGCAGTGAGCTAGCGGGGGTCGTGGCAGATACGCAGTATTTT
cdr3_aa: CASSELAGVVADTQYF

d_call: .
clone_size: .
v_call: TRBV27
j_call: TRBJ2-5
cdr3_nt: TGTGCCAGCAGTCCGCTTGTTTCGTCGAGAGAAGAGACCCAGTACTTC
cdr3_aa: CASSPLVSSREETQYF

d_call: TRBD1
clone_size: many
v_call: TRBV29-1
j_call: TRBJ1-2
cdr3_nt: TGCAGCGCCCCCACAGGGGGAGGTGGCTACACCTTC
cdr3_aa: CSAPTGGGGYTF

d_call: TRBD2
clone_size: .
v_call: TRBV3-1
j_call: TRBJ2-5
cdr3_nt: TGTGCCAGCAGCTCCCACGGCGCGGGGGGGAAAGAGACCCAGTACTTC
cdr3_aa: CASSSHGAGGKETQYF

d_call: .
clone_size: .
v_call: TRBV20-1
j_call: TRBJ2-1
cdr3_nt: TGCAGTGCTGATAGCGAGGAGCAGTTCTTC
cdr3_aa: CSADSEEQFF

d_call: TRBD2
clone_size: .
v_call: TRBV20-1
j_call: TRBJ2-3
cdr3_nt: TGCAGTGCCACAATAGCGGGGGCCACAGATACGCAGTATTTT
cdr3_aa: CSATIAGATDTQYF

d_call: TRBD1
clone_size: many
v_call: TRBV13
j_call: TRBJ2-1
cdr3_nt: TGTGCCAGCAGCCACAGACAGGGGGCATCGTCCTACAATGAGCAGTTCTTC
cdr3_aa: CASSHRQGASSYNEQFF

d_call: TRBD2
clone_size: .
v_call: TRBV11-2
j_call: TRBJ2-3
cdr3_nt: TGTGCCAGCAGCTTAGATGTAGGCCCACGTCGACTAGCGGGGGGGTGGTCAGATACGCAGTATTTT
cdr3_aa: CASSLDVGPRRLAGGWSDTQYF